Listed here are 6 T cell receptor beta chains from one sample, sequenced in a study of blood T cell repertoires in COVID-19. The assay was immunoSEQ multiplex PCR, and TCRdb's table has in-frame clones only and misses some. The profile shows around 140,000 clones, approximately 87% of them singletons. The sequenced material came from peripheral blood. These receptors all stem from a woman aged 45-65 years with active or convalescent COVID-19.

The chain employs TRBV6-6 and TRBJ2-7; tentatively, D is TRBD1 (7 bases). CDR3 length: 15 amino acids. From germline, CDR1 is MNHNY and CDR2 SVGAGI (reference sequence). Trimming pared 7 bases from V and 0 bases from J, leaving 16 bases between. The CDR3 loop reads CASKQGRAGSYEQYF. For the CDR3, the DNA is TGTGCCAGCAAACAGGGGCGAGCGGGCTCCTACGAGCAGTACTTC.

CDR3 in amino acids: CASSQARGFTDTQYF. CDR3 nucleotides: TGTGCCAGCAGCCAAGCTCGGGGGTTCACAGATACGCAGTATTTT. The chain combines TRBV3-1 (or the pseudogene TRBV3-2) with TRBJ2-3, with D tentatively TRBD2 (6 bases). Germline V gene lookup returns CDR1 LGHDT and CDR2 YNNKEL (reference sequence). Trimming stripped 1 base from V and 2 bases from J, with 10 bases between. The CDR3 extends over 15 amino acids.

The chain couples TRBV6-6 to TRBJ1-5; D may be TRBD1 (5 bases). The CDR3 is made up of 15 amino acids. Germline V gives CDR1 MNHNY, CDR2 SVGAGI (reference sequence). V shed 6 bases and J shed 4 bases, with 16 bases lying between them. Here the CDR3 DNA reads TGTGCCAGCAGCCCCACGTCAGGGTTAAATCAGCCCCAGCATTTT. It specifies CASSPTSGLNQPQHF.

This chain uses TRBV29-1 with TRBJ2-2; 8 bases match TRBD1. V was clipped by 6 bases and J by 4 bases; unmatched bases: 4. The length of the CDR3 is 13 residues. Germline values: CDR1 SQVTM, CDR2 ANQGSEA. DNA of the CDR3: TGCAGCGTCCACAGGGGGATCACCGGGGAGCTGTTTTTT. Its translation: CSVHRGITGELFF.

This clone was seen only a few times. The gene calls are TRBV5-5 and TRBJ2-7; 9 nucleotides agree with TRBD2. Per germline, CDR1 SGHKS and CDR2 YYEKEE (reference sequence). This CDR3 contains 17 residues. Trimming at V came to 2 bases and at J to 6 bases, leaving 15 bases not matched to a gene. The CDR3 DNA is TGTGCCAGCAGCTTCCAAAAACTAGCGGGCGACCCTGGCGAGCAGTACTTC. Protein: CASSFQKLAGDPGEQYF.

In this sample, this clone turned up a few times. The V and J genes are TRBV3-1 (or the pseudogene TRBV3-2) and TRBJ1-1; D possibly corresponds to TRBD1 (5 bases). V lost 4 bases, J lost 11 bases, and 14 bases lay in between. Germline assignment: CDR1 LGHDT and CDR2 YNNKEL (reference sequence). The CDR3 runs 12 residues. The CDR3: CASSPGGDLAFF. For the CDR3, the DNA is TGTGCCAGCAGCCCGGGGGGAGATCTGGCTTTCTTT.